This is a list of T cell receptor beta chains from one sample in a study of shared clonotypes between healthy human individuals. Only in-frame clones appear in the TCRdb table, and some are missing; sequencing was by immunoSEQ multiplex PCR. In the table there are about 2.4 million clones, more than 85% of which are singletons. Sequencing was performed on naive CD4+ T cells from PBMCs. The receptor set was obtained from a man aged 18 to 30 in good health. Some clones in this sample may be carry-over from other donors' samples. The CDR3 runs from the conserved cysteine through the conserved F or W. The D gene is left open where the match is weak. Clone size is stated in some rows and not others, as once, few, many or a class when expanded.

TRBD1	TRBV9	-	14	TRBJ2-7	TGTGCCAGCAGCGCGCCCGGGACAGAATACGAGCAGTACTTC	CASSAPGTEYEQYF
-	TRBV11-1	-	16	TRBJ1-1	TGTGCCAGCAGTTTCCAGTCTGGGACCGGCGGCACTGAAGCTTTCTTT	CASSFQSGTGGTEAFF
TRBD2	TRBV19	once	12	TRBJ2-3	TGTGCCTCAGCGGCGGGAGCAGATACGCAGTATTTT	CASAAGADTQYF
-	TRBV6-4	-	14	TRBJ2-1	TGTGCCAGCAGTGTCGGACTATCCCGGGGAGAGCAGTTCTTC	CASSVGLSRGEQFF
TRBD1	TRBV19	-	14	TRBJ1-1	TGTGCCAGTAGTATATGGGACAGGAACACTGAAGCTTTCTTT	CASSIWDRNTEAFF
TRBD1	TRBV10-3	-	15	TRBJ1-3	TGTGCCATCACCCTCTCAGGGGGTGCTGGAAACACCATATATTTT	CAITLSGGAGNTIYF
TRBD1	TRBV18	-	16	TRBJ2-4	TGTGCCAGCTCACCGTCCCAGACAGGGGGCTTGAACATTCAGTACTTC	CASSPSQTGGLNIQYF
TRBD1	TRBV5-4	-	15	TRBJ2-1	TGTGCCAGCAGCCGGCCCGGGACAGCCTACAATGAGCAGTTCTTC	CASSRPGTAYNEQFF
-	TRBV6-1	-	12	TRBJ2-5	TGTGCCAGCAGTGAATTGGGGGAGACCCAGTACTTC	CASSELGETQYF
-	TRBV28	-	13	TRBJ1-3	TGTGCCAGCGTGGGGACGGCTGGAAACACCATATATTTT	CASVGTAGNTIYF
-	TRBV18	-	17	TRBJ2-3	TGTGCCAGCTCACCAGTGTCGCCAGGGGCAAGCACAGATACGCAGTATTTT	CASSPVSPGASTDTQYF
-	TRBV7-3	once	14	TRBJ2-3	TGTGCCAGCAGCCCAGGACCCGGCACAGATACGCAGTATTTT	CASSPGPGTDTQYF
TRBD1	TRBV7-9	once	14	TRBJ1-1	TGTGCCAGCAGCTTACGACAGGGGAGCACTGAAGCTTTCTTT	CASSLRQGSTEAFF
-	TRBV5-1	-	15	TRBJ1-5	TGCGCCAGCAGTTTGGACAGCCTCTCCAATCAGCCCCAGCATTTT	CASSLDSLSNQPQHF
TRBD1	TRBV6-1	-	13	TRBJ2-1	TGTGCCAGCAGGGGCAGGGGGAATACTGAGCAGTTCTTC	CASRGRGNTEQFF
-	TRBV5-4	-	14	TRBJ1-2	TGTGCCAGCAGCCCGTCACAGGTCCCATATGGCTACACCTTC	CASSPSQVPYGYTF
TRBD1	TRBV2	-	13	TRBJ2-7	TGTGCCAGCCAGGGACAGGGGAGACACGAGCAGTACTTC	CASQGQGRHEQYF
TRBD1	TRBV6-5	-	15	TRBJ2-7	TGTGCCAGCAGTAACCGACAGGGTACTAACCTCGAGCAGTACTTC	CASSNRQGTNLEQYF
-	TRBV7-9	-	13	TRBJ2-5	TGTGCCAGCAGCAACGCGGGTGCGGAGACCCAGTACTTC	CASSNAGAETQYF
-	TRBV14	-	14	TRBJ2-1	TGTGCCAGCAGCCAAGTTCCGAACTCTCTTGAGCAGTTCTTC	CASSQVPNSLEQFF
-	TRBV10-3	-	16	TRBJ2-1	TGTGCCATCAGTGAGTCGACCAGCGGATTATACAATGAGCAGTTCTTC	CAISESTSGLYNEQFF
-	TRBV28	-	12	TRBJ2-1	TGTGCCAGCAGTTATCAGGGTGGAGAGCAGTTCTTC	CASSYQGGEQFF
TRBD2	TRBV29-1	-	16	TRBJ2-2	TGCAGCGCAAGGACTAGCGGGCAGAGTGGCACCGGGGAGCTGTTTTTT	CSARTSGQSGTGELFF
-	TRBV5-1	-	14	TRBJ2-3	TGCGCCAGCAGCCCCGGCGGGGGCTCAGATACGCAGTATTTT	CASSPGGGSDTQYF
TRBD2	TRBV7-3	-	16	TRBJ2-1	TGTGCCAGCAGCCCGGGGACTAGCGTCTCCTACAATGAGCAGTTCTTC	CASSPGTSVSYNEQFF
TRBD2	TRBV5-6	-	16	TRBJ2-7	TGTGCCAGCAGCAATAGCCTAGCGGGAGGCGCCTACGAGCAGTACTTC	CASSNSLAGGAYEQYF
-	TRBV4-1	-	15	TRBJ2-1	TGCGCCAGCAGCCATACCGGGATCCTCTGGAATGAGCAGTTCTTC	CASSHTGILWNEQFF
-	TRBV29-1	-	16	TRBJ1-2	TGCAGCGTTGAAGAACGACCAGCGGGACTTAACTATGGCTACACCTTC	CSVEERPAGLNYGYTF
-	TRBV5-1	-	14	TRBJ2-3	TGCGCCAGCAGCTTGCGGACCTACACAGATACGCAGTATTTT	CASSLRTYTDTQYF
TRBD1	TRBV6-5	-	15	TRBJ1-2	TGTGCCAGCATCTCAGGACAGGGGAACTTATGGGGCTACACCTTC	CASISGQGNLWGYTF
-	TRBV5-1	-	17	TRBJ1-4	TGCGCCAGCAGCTTTCTCCACGGGGAGGAGCGTGAAGAAAAACTGTTTTTT	CASSFLHGEEREEKLFF
-	TRBV5-5	once	15	TRBJ1-2	TGTGCCAGCAGCTTGGTGCTTTACGGCTACTATGGCTACACCTTC	CASSLVLYGYYGYTF
-	TRBV19	few	12	TRBJ1-5	TGTGCCAGTAGTATAGAGCGACAGCCCCAGCATTTT	CASSIERQPQHF
-	TRBV27	-	13	TRBJ2-7	TGTGCCAGCAGGCCGACTTGGGGAGACGAGCAGTACTTC	CASRPTWGDEQYF
-	TRBV29-1	-	13	TRBJ1-1	TGCAGCGCCAGCCTTAACCAAGACACTGAAGCTTTCTTT	CSASLNQDTEAFF
-	TRBV2	-	15	TRBJ1-5	TGTGCCAGCAGTGCCGATGCCCTAGGCAATCAGCCCCAGCATTTT	CASSADALGNQPQHF
-	TRBV5-6	-	11	TRBJ2-4	TGTGCCAGCAGCTGGGGGGACATTCAGTACTTC	CASSWGDIQYF
-	TRBV11-3	-	15	TRBJ2-2	TGTGCCAGCAGCTTAGCTGCCACAAACACCGGGGAGCTGTTTTTT	CASSLAATNTGELFF